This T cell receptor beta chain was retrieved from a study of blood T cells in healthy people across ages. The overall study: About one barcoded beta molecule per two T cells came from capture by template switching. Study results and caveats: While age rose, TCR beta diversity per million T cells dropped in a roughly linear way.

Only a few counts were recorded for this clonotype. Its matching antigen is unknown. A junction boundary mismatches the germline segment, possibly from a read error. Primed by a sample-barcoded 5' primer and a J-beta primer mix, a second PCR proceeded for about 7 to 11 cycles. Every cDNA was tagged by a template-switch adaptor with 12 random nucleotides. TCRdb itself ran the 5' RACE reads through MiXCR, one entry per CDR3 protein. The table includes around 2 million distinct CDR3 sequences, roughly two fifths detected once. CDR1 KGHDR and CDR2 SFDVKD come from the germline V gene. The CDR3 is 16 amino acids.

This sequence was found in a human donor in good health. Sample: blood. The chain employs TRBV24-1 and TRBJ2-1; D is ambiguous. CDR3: CATSDPGLERKNGQFF. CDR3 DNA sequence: TGTGCCACCAGTGATCCCGGCCTAGAGAGGAAAAATGGGCAGTTCTTC.